This T cell receptor (beta chain) emerged from a study of post-analysis software for immune sequencing data. Study-level points and caveats: Batch-matched samples strongly co-clustered by F measure. In patients, TRBV5-6, TRBV5-1 and TRBV20-1 belonged to five or six TRBV segments found more frequently than in controls. A significant reduction in normalized Chao1 diversity was observed in multiple sclerosis patients versus controls.

Unique molecular identifiers had been added to the TCR beta cDNA libraries. T cells, about 0.85 to 11 million of them, yielded some 510,000 cDNA molecules. TCRdb redid the calling of the PCR reads with MiXCR, one entry per CDR3 protein. The data show some 690,000 distinct CDR3 sequences, approximately 59% seen once. Only a few counts were recorded for this clonotype. No antigen is known for it. V lost 8 bases, J lost 7 bases, and 11 bases stayed unmatched. Germline V CDR1 and CDR2: SQVTM, ANQGSEA. The CDR3 totals 14 residues. This sequence originates from a girl aged 2-10 years with multiple sclerosis. The chain combines TRBV29-1 with TRBJ2-1, with 10 bases that match TRBD1. Sequenced material: blood. The CDR3 DNA reads TGCAGCTCTCAAGGGGACAGGGGAGGTAATGAGCAGTTCTTC. Amino acid sequence: CSSQGDRGGNEQFF.